What follows are 27 T cell receptor beta chains derived from one specimen sequenced in a study of T-cell memory formation after mild COVID-19. TCRdb re-analysed the 5' RACE reads in MiXCR, keeping a single row per CDR3 protein. The sample consists of roughly 580,000 distinct CDR3 sequences, roughly 18% of them appearing once. Sample: PBMCs or a T cell subset sorted from them (not recorded which). Every receptor here comes from an adult woman who had mild COVID-19 (a few samples of this study predate the infection). Cell type and time point are not known.

The V call is TRBV5-5, the J call TRBJ1-1; 8 bases fit TRBD1. The CDR3 is 15 residues long. The germline gives CDR1 SGHKS, CDR2 YYEKEE (reference sequence). J gave up 1 base and V 2 bases, and 4 bases lay outside the gene matches. CDR3 DNA sequence: TGTGCCAGCAGCTTTCCCGGGACAGGGAACACTGAAGCTTTCTTT. Protein sequence: CASSFPGTGNTEAFF.

This clonotype was counted a few times. The V gene is TRBV29-1, the J gene TRBJ2-2; D is tentatively TRBD1 or TRBD2 (5 bases each). The germline gives CDR1 SQVTM, CDR2 ANQGSEA. The V gene lost 7 bases and the J gene lost 8 bases, with 14 bases spanning the gap. The CDR3 loop spans 12 amino acids. For the CDR3, the DNA is TGCAGCGCTCTAAGGGGAGAGGGGGAGCTGTTTTTT. This codes for CSALRGEGELFF.

The V gene is TRBV28, the J gene TRBJ2-3; 7 bases are a match to TRBD1. The germline gives CDR1 MDHEN, CDR2 SYDVKM. The V and J ends lost 6 bases and 4 bases, in that order; junction bases with no gene match: 13. The CDR3 has 16 residues. CDR3 amino acids: CASRRQGDKIADTQYF. Here the CDR3 DNA reads TGTGCCAGCAGGAGACAGGGTGATAAAATCGCAGATACGCAGTATTTT.

This clonotype has just a few counts. The V gene is TRBV12-3 or TRBV12-4, the J gene TRBJ2-7; D is possibly TRBD1 or TRBD2 (5 bases each). Trimming shortened V by 6 bases and J by 3 bases, and 18 bases separated the two germline ends. The CDR3 runs 15 residues. CDR3 DNA: TGTGCCAGCAGCACTGGGGGAGTGATGGTCTACGAGCAGTACTTC. Translating gives CASSTGGVMVYEQYF.

The rearrangement joins TRBV29-1 to TRBJ1-2, with D possibly being TRBD1 (5 bases). CDR3 length: 13 residues. Germline V gene sequence: CDR1 SQVTM, CDR2 ANQGSEA. Trimming stripped 3 bases from V and 4 bases from J, with 12 bases between. CDR3 protein: CSVEGDRAYGYTF. The CDR3, as DNA: TGCAGCGTTGAGGGCGACAGAGCCTATGGCTACACCTTC.

The gene calls are TRBV19 and TRBJ2-7; D may correspond to TRBD1 or TRBD2 (5 bases each). Per the germline V gene, CDR1 is LNHDA and CDR2 is SQIVND (reference sequence). Trimming took off 10 bases at V and 6 bases at J, with 22 bases between the two ends. The length of the CDR3 is 14 residues. DNA for the CDR3: TGTGCCACCCAGAGTTCAGGGACCTTTGGCGAGCAGTACTTC. Its translation is CATQSSGTFGEQYF.

In its sample, this clonotype was seen a few times. This sequence joins TRBV28 and TRBJ2-7; D is unresolved. Germline assignment: CDR1 MDHEN and CDR2 SYDVKM. V dropped 3 bases and J dropped 4 bases, with 13 bases sitting between them. This CDR3 region has 14 residues. CDR3 nucleotide sequence: TGTGCCAGCAGTTTTACACTCACTCAATACGAGCAGTACTTC. Protein product: CASSFTLTQYEQYF.

This clonotype was seen only a few times. This chain links TRBV7-9 with TRBJ1-6, with D tentatively TRBD1 (6 bases). The V end lost 4 bases, the J end lost 3 bases, and 19 bases lay between the germline ends. CDR1 and CDR2 (germline): SEHNR, FQNEAQ (reference sequence). This CDR3 region has 18 residues. The CDR3 sequence is CASSSGRDIEGYNSPLHF. The DNA for the CDR3 is TGTGCCAGCAGCTCGGGCCGGGACATAGAGGGCTATAATTCACCCCTCCACTTT.

A few counts support this clonotype. This chain links TRBV12-3 or TRBV12-4 with TRBJ1-4; 8 bases fit TRBD1. With V trimmed by 5 bases and J by 6 bases, 8 bases remained unmatched. The CDR3 runs 15 residues. Written as DNA, the CDR3 is TGTGCCAGCAGTCCAGGGGGCCCGAGGGATGAAAAACTGTTTTTT. It specifies CASSPGGPRDEKLFF.

This clonotype has more than one count but fewer than ten. CDR3 sequence reads: CASSRGTGEPEQFF. DNA for the CDR3: TGCGCCAGCAGCCGCGGGACAGGGGAGCCTGAGCAGTTCTTC. The chain combines TRBV5-1 with TRBJ2-1; TRBD1 agrees at 10 bases. The CDR3 is made up of 14 amino acids. The junction had 7 bases not matched to a gene; V was cut back by 4 bases and J by 9 bases. The germline V gene encodes CDR1 SGHRS and CDR2 YFSETQ. Full variable domain (remainder filled in from reference TRBV5-1 and TRBJ2-1): KAGVTQTPRYLIKTRGQQVTLSCSPISGHRSVSWYQQTPGQGLQFLFEYFSETQRNKGNFPGRFSGRQFSNSRSEMNVSTLELGDSALYLCASSRGTGEPEQFFGPGTRLTVL.

This clonotype appeared a few times. V usage is TRBV6-5 and J usage is TRBJ1-5; TRBD1 is a possible D gene (5 bases). This CDR3 has 15 amino acids. Germline loops: CDR1 MNHEY, CDR2 SVGAGI. V lost 5 bases and J lost 2, with 13 bases in between. CDR3 DNA: TGTGCCAGCAGTGCCGGGGGGGACGGCAATCAGCCCCAGCATTTT. Protein: CASSAGGDGNQPQHF.

In DNA, the CDR3 is TGTGCCACCAGCAGAGAAGGCGGGAGCACAGATACGCAGTATTTT. As protein: CATSREGGSTDTQYF. The V call is TRBV15, the J call TRBJ2-3; D is perhaps TRBD2 (5 bases). The CDR3 extends over 15 amino acids. V was trimmed by 0 bases and J by 0 bases, leaving 7 bases between them. CDR1 and CDR2 from the germline V gene are LNHNV and YYDKDF (reference sequence).

V gene TRBV18 combines with J gene TRBJ2-5, with 10 bases fitting TRBD2. The CDR3 extends over 17 amino acids. The trim removed 2 bases at V and 4 bases at J, leaving 10 bases unmatched. Germline-derived CDR1 and CDR2 are KGHSH and LQKENI. The CDR3 is CASSPGPSGSWGETQYF. Here the CDR3 DNA reads TGTGCCAGCTCACCAGGGCCTAGCGGGAGTTGGGGAGAGACCCAGTACTTC.

The chain is built from TRBV12-3 or TRBV12-4 and TRBJ2-5; weak D call: TRBD2 (6 bases). CDR3 length: 11 residues. Trimming removed 6 bases from V and 6 bases from J, with 8 bases in between. The DNA for the CDR3 is TGTGCCAGCAGCGCGGGGCAGACCCAGTACTTC. Protein: CASSAGQTQYF.

This clonotype was detected ten times or more. This sequence joins TRBV29-1 and TRBJ1-2, with D tentatively TRBD1 (5 bases). The CDR3 contains 11 residues. CDR1 is SQVTM, CDR2 ANQGSEA, per germline. Trimming took 1 base from V and 9 from J, leaving 9 bases between them. The chain's CDR3 is CSVEGRGRYTF. The CDR3 DNA is TGCAGCGTTGAAGGGCGGGGACGCTACACCTTC.

V gene TRBV5-1 combines with J gene TRBJ2-5; the match to TRBD2 covers 10 bases. V dropped 5 bases and J dropped 5; count of bases not matched to a gene: 9. Germline V gives CDR1 SGHRS, CDR2 YFSETQ. The CDR3 consists of 15 residues. CDR3: CASRNSGGADETQYF. CDR3 in DNA: TGCGCCAGCAGGAACAGCGGGGGGGCCGATGAGACCCAGTACTTC.

This chain connects TRBV27 to TRBJ2-7, with D hard to call. This CDR3 comprises 13 residues. Trimming left V 0 bases short and J 7 bases short, with 10 bases between. CDR1 is MNHEY and CDR2 is SMNVEV in the germline V gene (reference sequence). The CDR3 nucleotides read TGTGCCAGCAGTTTATCGATCTGGGGAGAGCAGTACTTC. Its translation: CASSLSIWGEQYF.

The rearrangement joins TRBV12-3 or TRBV12-4 to TRBJ1-3, with D unresolved. Trimming took 5 bases from V and 0 from J, leaving 8 bases between them. The CDR3 consists of 14 residues. In DNA, the CDR3 is TGTGCCAGCAGTCGAGTGATCTCTGGAAACACCATATATTTT. This encodes CASSRVISGNTIYF.

This clonotype turned up a few times. The chain employs TRBV24-1 and TRBJ2-3, with unresolved D. CDR1 KGHDR and CDR2 SFDVKD come from the germline V gene. There are 16 residues in the CDR3. Deletions cut 0 bases from V and 1 base from J, with 10 bases between. CDR3 sequence: CATSDLPVAGTDTQYF. CDR3 sequence (DNA): TGTGCCACCAGTGATTTGCCTGTAGCCGGCACAGATACGCAGTATTTT.

This chain joins TRBV4-2 and TRBJ2-7; D unresolved. Deletions cut 0 bases from V and 0 bases from J, with 9 bases between. The CDR3 is 15 amino acids. Per germline, CDR1 LGHNA and CDR2 YNFKEQ. The CDR3 sequence is CASSQEGDSSYEQYF. The CDR3 coding sequence is TGTGCCAGCAGCCAAGAGGGTGATAGCTCCTACGAGCAGTACTTC.

This clonotype was seen more than once but under ten times. The chain carries TRBV18 and TRBJ2-1; D gene uncertain. V was shortened by 2 bases and J by 7 bases, with 15 bases between the two germline ends. CDR3 length: 15 amino acids. Germline V gene lookup returns CDR1 KGHSH and CDR2 LQKENI. The CDR3, as DNA: TGTGCCAGCTCACCAAGACAATTACAACGGAATGAGCAGTTCTTC. Translation: CASSPRQLQRNEQFF.

This clonotype appeared a few times. V gene TRBV7-3 combines with J gene TRBJ2-3; no clear D gene. CDR1 and CDR2 from the germline V gene are SGHTA and FQGTGA. Trimming took off 5 bases at V and 4 bases at J, with 16 bases between the two ends. This CDR3 comprises 15 residues. The chain's CDR3 is CASSRLSGLPDTQYF. The CDR3 DNA reads as TGTGCCAGCAGCCGACTCTCGGGTCTCCCAGATACGCAGTATTTT.

The chain combines TRBV5-1 with TRBJ2-5; 8 bases fit TRBD2. The germline V gene encodes CDR1 SGHRS and CDR2 YFSETQ. The CDR3 is 18 residues long. Trimming removed 0 bases from V and 4 bases from J; junction bases left unmatched: 14. The CDR3 loop reads CASSLEFFRTSGRETQYF. Written as DNA, the CDR3 is TGCGCCAGCAGCTTGGAATTCTTCAGAACTAGCGGTAGAGAGACCCAGTACTTC.

The chain has TRBV6-1 and TRBJ1-2, with D tentatively TRBD1 (6 bases). The CDR3 is 14 amino acids. Germline V gene data show CDR1 as MNHNS and CDR2 as SASEGT. V lost 5 bases, J lost 0 bases, and 10 bases lay in between. The CDR3 here is CASSTTGPNYGYTF. CDR3 DNA sequence: TGTGCCAGCAGTACGACAGGACCTAACTATGGCTACACCTTC.

The rearrangement uses TRBV20-1 and TRBJ1-5; 8 bases match TRBD1. With 6 bases clipped from V and 0 bases from J, the junction kept 16 bases outside the gene matches. Germline V gene data show CDR1 as DFQATT and CDR2 as SNEGSKA (reference sequence). The CDR3 totals 18 residues. The CDR3: CSAHRPTGAPYSNQPQHF. CDR3 DNA sequence: TGCAGTGCCCATCGCCCGACAGGGGCCCCTTATAGCAATCAGCCCCAGCATTTT.

This clonotype has only a few counts. The V gene is TRBV5-1, the J gene TRBJ1-1; the D gene is possibly TRBD1 (5 bases). The CDR3 consists of 15 residues. V was trimmed by 0 bases and J by 1 base, leaving 10 bases between them. Germline values: CDR1 SGHRS, CDR2 YFSETQ. The CDR3 coding sequence is TGCGCCAGCAGCTTGGATGGGACGGAGAACACTGAAGCTTTCTTT. This sequence encodes CASSLDGTENTEAFF.

This clonotype has only a few counts. V gene TRBV19 combines with J gene TRBJ2-1; 8 nucleotides match TRBD2. The CDR3 sequence is 15 residues long. V gave up 7 bases and J gave up 7 bases; unmatched junction bases: 12. In germline, CDR1 is LNHDA, CDR2 SQIVND (reference sequence). The CDR3 region has the DNA TGTGCCAGTACCCGTTCGGGACTAGTGTTGAATGAGCAGTTCTTC. Its protein is CASTRSGLVLNEQFF.